This TCR beta chain is from a study of cytomegalovirus exposure and HLA in healthy donors. Germline V lookup: CDR1 SGHVS, CDR2 FNYEAQ. The CDR3 consists of 15 residues. The V and J ends lost 5 bases and 4 bases respectively, with 12 bases between them. Overall study findings and caveats: Immune exposure information comprised only CMV serostatus.

Primers for the PCR totalled 60 Vbeta and 13 Jbeta. Produced via immunoSEQ multiplex PCR; TCRdb's table is partial and in-frame only. The table has about 160,000 clones, about 80% seen once. On this clone itself: Its antigen is still unknown. This same CDR3 is encoded by further DNA sequences in the sample.

The sample consisted of PBMCs. The chain is built from TRBV7-6 and TRBJ2-6; the D is unclear. The sequence came from a man aged 40-50 years in good health and CMV-seropositive. The CDR3 DNA reads TGTGCCAGCAGCCCTGTCCCGTCCGGGGCCAACGTCCTGACTTTC. This translates into CASSPVPSGANVLTF.